Reported below is one T cell receptor (beta chain). Its antigen is not known. The data were obtained in a study of cytomegalovirus exposure and HLA in healthy donors. Both 60 Vbeta primers and 13 Jbeta primers went into the PCR. The assay was immunoSEQ multiplex PCR, and TCRdb's table has in-frame clones only and misses some. Altogether hundreds of thousands of clones are present, roughly 91% being singletons, with the ten largest covering roughly 0.99%. V shed 3 bases, J shed 3 bases, and the junction held 4 bases outside the gene matches. CDR3 size: 14 residues. Germline V gene data show CDR1 as LGHNA and CDR2 as YNFKEQ. Study-wide points: A later analysis associated some 18,000 TCR beta sequences with HLA alleles at a 0.05 false discovery rate.

The chain recombines TRBV4-2 with TRBJ1-2, with 7 positions matching TRBD1. The source of this sequence is a woman in her late teens or twenties in good health and CMV-seronegative. The sample was PBMCs. Here the CDR3 reads CASSHDRVDYGYTF. The CDR3 DNA reads as TGTGCCAGCAGCCATGACAGGGTAGACTATGGCTACACCTTC.